This T cell receptor beta chain originates from a study of shared T cell receptors in the human thymus. The germline CDR1 and CDR2 sequences are SGHTA and FQGNSA. V trimming: 5 bases; J trimming: 4 bases; junction bases outside the gene matches: 15. The CDR3 is 17 amino acids. Assay: immunoSEQ multiplex PCR; the TCRdb copy retains only in-frame clones and omits some. Of hundreds of thousands of clones listed, around 95% were seen once; the top ten hold 0.015% to 0.025%. What was sequenced was thymocytes. V gene TRBV7-2 combines with J gene TRBJ1-2; TRBD1 agrees at 8 bases. This TCR was recovered from a human donor. CDR3 in DNA: TGTGCCAGCAGCCCCCTCCCGCCGGGACAGGCTTTCTATGGCTACACCTTC. It specifies CASSPLPPGQAFYGYTF.